This T cell receptor (beta chain) originates from a study of cytomegalovirus exposure and HLA in healthy donors. This CDR3 is built from 16 residues. V was cut by 4 bases and J by 3 bases, with 19 bases left in between. The germline CDR1 and CDR2 sequences are SEHNR and FQNEAQ (reference sequence). While unrecorded immune exposures were likely, the donors were nominally healthy when sampled. 13 Jbeta primers and 60 Vbeta primers were used for the PCR. The table came from immunoSEQ multiplex PCR; TCRdb's copy has only in-frame clones and leaves some out. Among over 150,000 clones listed, roughly 84% were seen once.

The clonotype originates from a girl younger than two in good health and CMV-seronegative. Sequencing input: PBMCs. V and J are TRBV7-9 and TRBJ2-7; tentative D call: TRBD1 (5 bases). The CDR3 here is CASSSQTDQTFYEQYF. CDR3 coding DNA: TGTGCCAGCAGCTCCCAGACAGACCAGACCTTCTACGAGCAGTACTTC.